This is a list of T cell receptor beta chains from one sample in a study of cytomegalovirus exposure and HLA in healthy donors. The protocol was immunoSEQ multiplex PCR, while the TCRdb copy is restricted to in-frame clones and leaves out a portion. In the table there are 100,000 to 150,000 clones, about 84% of which are singletons. Input material: PBMCs. The receptors originated from a man aged 35-49 years in good health and CMV-seronegative. CDR3s include the opening cysteine and the closing phenylalanine or tryptophan. The order of the fields is D gene, V gene, CDR3 length, J gene, clone size, CDR3 protein, CDR3 DNA. The D gene is left open where the match is weak. Size tells how often a clone was seen (once, few, many) or the class of an expanded clone, and some rows leave it out.

TRBD2	TRBV7-2	17	TRBJ2-5	-	CASSAALLLAGKETQYF	TGTGCCAGCAGCGCAGCTTTGTTGCTAGCGGGAAAAGAGACCCAGTACTTC
-	TRBV4-1	14	TRBJ2-3	-	CASNHPTGTDTQYF	TGCGCCAGCAATCACCCTACAGGGACAGATACGCAGTATTTT
-	TRBV18	17	TRBJ2-2	-	CASSPPSAGPVPRELFF	TGTGCCAGCTCACCTCCGTCGGCAGGGCCCGTCCCACGGGAGCTGTTTTTT
TRBD1	TRBV7-8	15	TRBJ2-6	few	CASSSGQAQANVLTF	TGTGCCAGCAGCTCCGGACAGGCTCAGGCCAACGTCCTGACTTTC
-	TRBV2	16	TRBJ2-7	-	CASSELPDGGLREQYF	TGTGCCAGCAGTGAACTCCCCGACGGAGGGCTTCGCGAGCAGTACTTC
-	TRBV4-2	14	TRBJ1-5	once	CASSQEVGGQPQHF	TGTGCCAGCAGCCAAGAAGTCGGAGGTCAGCCCCAGCATTTT
TRBD1	TRBV7-9	15	TRBJ1-1	-	CASSTDYRGTTEAFF	TGTGCCAGCAGCACGGATTACAGGGGAACCACTGAAGCTTTCTTT
-	TRBV30	12	TRBJ1-1	-	CAWSGVHTEAFF	TGTGCCTGGAGCGGGGTTCACACTGAAGCTTTCTTT
TRBD2	TRBV6-5	15	TRBJ2-7	few	CASRPAGAGEYEQYF	TGTGCCAGCAGGCCAGCGGGGGCCGGGGAGTACGAGCAGTACTTC
-	TRBV6-6	12	TRBJ2-1	-	CASSPSGTEQFF	TGTGCCAGCAGTCCCTCCGGGACAGAGCAGTTCTTC
-	TRBV18	15	TRBJ2-5	-	CASSSTGGFVETQYF	TGTGCCAGCTCATCTACGGGGGGCTTTGTGGAGACCCAGTACTTC
-	TRBV6-5	14	TRBJ2-1	-	CASISGGPYNEQFF	TGTGCCAGCATCTCGGGGGGCCCCTACAATGAGCAGTTCTTC
-	TRBV11-2	16	TRBJ2-7	-	CASSLVARPLSYEQYF	TGTGCCAGCAGCTTAGTTGCCAGGCCTCTCTCCTACGAGCAGTACTTC
-	TRBV5-1	12	TRBJ2-5	-	CASSLKTETQHF	TGCGCCAGCAGCTTGAAAACGGAGACCCAGCACTTC
-	TRBV27	14	TRBJ1-2	-	CASSFGPRDYGYTF	TGTGCCAGCAGTTTCGGACCCAGGGACTATGGCTACACCTTC
-	TRBV28	15	TRBJ2-1	-	CASTIRDTGYNEQFF	TGTGCCAGCACCATCAGGGACACGGGCTACAATGAGCAGTTCTTC
TRBD1	TRBV4-1	16	TRBJ2-2	-	CASSRSGTENTGELFF	TGCGCCAGCAGCCGATCCGGGACAGAGAACACCGGGGAGCTGTTTTTT
-	TRBV7-2	13	TRBJ1-2	-	CASSLAAGVGYTF	TGTGCCAGCAGCTTAGCGGCAGGGGTGGGCTACACCTTC
TRBD1	TRBV30	13	TRBJ2-7	-	CAWTGTGDGEQYF	TGTGCCTGGACCGGGACAGGGGATGGCGAGCAGTACTTC
-	TRBV10-3	15	TRBJ2-3	-	CAISEGGPTLDTQYF	TGTGCCATCAGTGAGGGGGGCCCCACACTAGATACGCAGTATTTT
TRBD1	TRBV4-1	15	TRBJ2-7	-	CASSHGTGGPYEQYF	TGCGCCAGCAGCCACGGGACAGGGGGCCCCTACGAGCAGTACTTC
-	TRBV9	14	TRBJ2-7	few	CASSVQGGSGEQYF	TGTGCCAGCAGCGTACAAGGTGGATCGGGCGAGCAGTACTTC
-	TRBV7-9	16	TRBJ2-7	-	CASSLIRGFFVGEQYF	TGTGCCAGCAGCTTAATCAGGGGCTTTTTTGTAGGCGAGCAGTACTTC
-	TRBV19	14	TRBJ1-5	once	CASSKTGDNQPQHF	TGTGCCAGTAGCAAGACAGGTGACAATCAGCCCCAGCATTTT
TRBD1	TRBV5-1	15	TRBJ1-1	few	CASSAGQGGHTEAFF	TGCGCCAGCAGCGCCGGACAGGGAGGTCACACTGAAGCTTTCTTT
-	TRBV28	15	TRBJ2-1	once	CASSAVGQQDNEQFF	TGTGCCAGCAGCGCCGTAGGACAGCAGGACAATGAGCAGTTCTTC
-	TRBV7-6	13	TRBJ2-1	-	CASRGASYNEQFF	TGTGCCAGCCGCGGGGCGTCCTACAATGAGCAGTTCTTC
-	TRBV28	16	TRBJ2-1	-	CASSFSTSLLPNEQFF	TGTGCCAGCAGTTTCTCTACGTCTTTGTTGCCCAATGAGCAGTTCTTC
-	TRBV7-6	14	TRBJ1-2	few	CASSPDMSNYGYTF	TGTGCCAGCAGCCCGGACATGTCGAACTATGGCTACACCTTC
-	TRBV2	12	TRBJ1-1	-	CASTGLNTEAFF	TGTGCCAGCACGGGGTTGAACACTGAAGCTTTCTTT
-	TRBV5-4	12	TRBJ2-1	few	CASSEAYNEQFF	TGTGCCAGCTCAGAAGCCTACAATGAGCAGTTCTTC
-	TRBV9	15	TRBJ2-5	-	CASSPSITFQETQYF	TGTGCCAGCAGCCCTAGTATAACCTTCCAAGAGACCCAGTACTTC
TRBD2	TRBV9	15	TRBJ2-5	-	CASSVSGGVGETQYF	TGTGCCAGCAGCGTTAGCGGGGGGGTCGGCGAGACCCAGTACTTC
-	TRBV29-1	10	TRBJ2-1	-	CSADSVPRFF	TGCAGCGCCGACTCTGTCCCTCGGTTCTTC
-	TRBV11-2	13	TRBJ2-7	-	CASSLVQVGEQYF	TGTGCCAGCAGCTTAGTCCAGGTCGGCGAGCAGTACTTC
-	TRBV5-5	14	TRBJ1-4	-	CASRSTGQNEKLFF	TGTGCCAGCAGATCGACAGGCCAAAATGAAAAACTGTTTTTT
-	TRBV6-5	14	TRBJ1-1	-	CASSYSPGGTEAFF	TGTGCCAGCAGTTACTCTCCCGGGGGCACTGAAGCTTTCTTT
TRBD1	TRBV5-1	14	TRBJ1-1	-	CASNQGAGDTEAFF	TGCGCCAGCAATCAGGGGGCGGGTGACACTGAAGCTTTCTTT
TRBD2	TRBV6-6	15	TRBJ2-7	-	CASNKSGTRSYEQYF	TGTGCCAGCAACAAAAGCGGGACGCGCTCCTACGAGCAGTACTTC
-	TRBV4-1	12	TRBJ1-2	-	CASSLNREGYTF	TGCGCCAGCAGCCTAAACAGGGAGGGCTACACCTTC
TRBD1	TRBV4-1	17	TRBJ2-1	-	CASSQVEPGQGYNEQFF	TGCGCCAGCAGCCAAGTTGAACCGGGACAGGGCTACAATGAGCAGTTCTTC
-	TRBV7-9	15	TRBJ1-5	few	CASSARGDRNQPQHF	TGTGCCAGCAGCGCCCGGGGGGATCGCAATCAGCCCCAGCATTTT